This is a list of T cell receptor beta chains from one sample in a study of blood T cell repertoires in COVID-19. The data were produced by immunoSEQ multiplex PCR, yet TCRdb's version contains in-frame clones alone and is incomplete. The data show 300,000 to 350,000 clones, around 86% seen once. The sequencing input was peripheral blood. These receptor sequences come from a woman in her 50s with COVID-19, enrolled during active disease. Each CDR3 is given with its conserved first and last residue. The order of the fields is D gene, J gene, V gene, clone size, CDR3 protein, CDR3 DNA. D genes are given only for firm matches. The size of a clone is reported for some rows only, either as once, few or many, or as a class for expanded clones.

-	TRBJ1-6	TRBV6-1	-	CASSEVSTSGLGSSPLHF	TGTGCCAGCAGTGAAGTCTCGACGTCGGGGTTGGGTTCATCACCCCTCCACTTT
TRBD1	TRBJ1-1	TRBV2	-	CASSPDSSGGAGAFF	TGTGCCAGCAGTCCTGACTCCTCAGGGGGCGCGGGGGCTTTCTTT
-	TRBJ1-2	TRBV18	once	CASSPPDRPGGYGYTF	TGTGCCAGCTCACCACCAGACCGCCCGGGAGGCTATGGCTACACCTTC
TRBD2	TRBJ2-5	TRBV30	-	CAWSPGLAGGVETQYF	TGTGCCTGGAGTCCAGGACTAGCGGGAGGAGTAGAGACCCAGTACTTC
TRBD1	TRBJ1-1	TRBV5-1	-	CASSGQGNTEAFF	TGCGCCAGCAGCGGACAGGGGAACACTGAAGCTTTCTTT
TRBD2	TRBJ2-1	TRBV4-2	-	CASSQDNGLAGVGYNEQFF	TGTGCCAGCAGCCAAGATAATGGACTAGCGGGAGTGGGCTACAATGAGCAGTTCTTC
TRBD2	TRBJ2-2	TRBV10-3	-	CAISDDVTSGRTHTGELFF	TGTGCCATCAGTGATGATGTGACTAGCGGGAGAACTCACACCGGGGAGCTGTTTTTT
TRBD1	TRBJ2-1	TRBV5-8	-	CASTPRTGGFVQFF	TGTGCCAGCACCCCGAGGACAGGGGGCTTCGTGCAGTTCTTC
TRBD1	TRBJ1-6	TRBV5-1	-	CASSLLGQGSSPLHF	TGCGCCAGCAGCTTGCTGGGACAGGGAAGTTCACCCCTCCACTTT
-	TRBJ1-1	TRBV5-5	few	CASSITGNTEAFF	TGTGCCAGCAGCATCACAGGTAACACTGAAGCTTTCTTT
TRBD2	TRBJ2-7	TRBV10-3	-	CAISGGEREVVWSYEQYF	TGTGCCATCAGTGGCGGGGAGCGGGAGGTAGTATGGTCCTACGAGCAGTACTTC
TRBD1	TRBJ1-5	TRBV6-4	-	CASSEQGLHQPQHF	TGTGCCAGCAGTGAACAGGGGCTCCATCAGCCCCAGCATTTT
-	TRBJ2-5	TRBV30	-	CACARAQETQYF	TGTGCCTGTGCCAGGGCTCAAGAGACCCAGTACTTC
TRBD1	TRBJ1-2	TRBV5-1	-	CASSLNRGNYGYTF	TGCGCCAGCAGCTTGAACAGGGGTAACTATGGCTACACCTTC
-	TRBJ2-3	TRBV7-7	-	CASSLEAPPIPGTQYF	TGTGCTAGCAGCTTAGAAGCTCCTCCGATACCAGGAACGCAGTATTTT
-	TRBJ2-7	TRBV27	-	CASSTDRTFYEQYF	TGTGCCAGCAGTACCGACAGGACCTTCTACGAGCAGTACTTC
TRBD1	TRBJ2-2	TRBV24-1	-	CATSDWTGAGELFF	TGTGCCACCAGTGATTGGACAGGCGCCGGGGAGCTGTTTTTT
TRBD2	TRBJ2-5	TRBV7-7	-	CASSWGGLQETQYF	TGTGCTAGCAGCTGGGGGGGGTTACAAGAGACCCAGTACTTC
-	TRBJ2-1	TRBV11-3	-	CASSPYQGNEQFF	TGTGCCAGCAGCCCATACCAGGGTAATGAGCAGTTCTTC
-	TRBJ1-5	TRBV3-1/TRBV3-2	-	CASSQEKGRGQPQHF	TGTGCCAGCAGCCAAGAAAAGGGGCGCGGACAGCCCCAGCATTTT
-	TRBJ2-7	TRBV10-3	-	CAISEAPGLRYEQYF	TGTGCCATCAGTGAGGCACCGGGACTGCGCTACGAGCAGTACTTC
TRBD1	TRBJ1-1	TRBV6-1	-	CASSEKSAGGNTEAFF	TGTGCCAGCAGTGAAAAGAGTGCAGGGGGGAACACTGAAGCTTTCTTT
-	TRBJ1-1	TRBV3-1/TRBV3-2	-	CASSHERGTEAFF	TGTGCCAGCAGCCACGAAAGGGGGACTGAAGCTTTCTTT
TRBD2	TRBJ2-7	TRBV2	-	CASTQAGGRYEQYF	TGTGCCAGCACCCAAGCGGGAGGGCGCTACGAGCAGTACTTC
TRBD1	TRBJ1-2	TRBV5-1	-	CASSLWGTGNGYTF	TGCGCCAGCAGCTTGTGGGGGACAGGGAATGGCTACACCTTC
TRBD2	TRBJ2-3	TRBV7-2	-	CASSLTPSGRAGITDTQYF	TGTGCCAGCAGCCTCACACCTAGCGGGAGGGCCGGTATAACAGATACGCAGTATTTT
TRBD1	TRBJ1-1	TRBV9	once	CASSQERTGGLTEAFF	TGTGCCAGCAGCCAAGAAAGGACAGGGGGCCTTACTGAAGCTTTCTTT
-	TRBJ1-3	TRBV7-9	-	CASSRYRVSGNTIYF	TGTGCCAGCAGCCGGTACAGGGTCTCTGGAAACACCATATATTTT
TRBD1	TRBJ2-4	TRBV5-1	-	CASSLVSSQGADIQYF	TGCGCCAGCAGCTTGGTATCTTCCCAGGGGGCGGACATTCAGTACTTC
TRBD1	TRBJ2-5	TRBV5-1	-	CASSPGQGMPQETQYF	TGCGCCAGCAGCCCAGGACAGGGGATGCCCCAAGAGACCCAGTACTTC
-	TRBJ1-2	TRBV20-1	-	CSAERDYTF	TGCAGTGCGGAGCGGGATTACACCTTC
-	TRBJ2-7	TRBV12-3/TRBV12-4	-	CASSVGRNEQYF	TGTGCCAGCAGCGTAGGGAGGAACGAGCAGTACTTC
TRBD1	TRBJ2-1	TRBV9	-	CASSGSVQGEGSYNEQFF	TGTGCCAGCAGCGGTAGCGTTCAGGGGGAAGGCTCCTACAATGAGCAGTTCTTC
TRBD1	TRBJ1-5	TRBV5-1	-	CASSGGTGVGQPQHF	TGCGCCAGCAGCGGGGGGACAGGGGTTGGGCAGCCCCAGCATTTT
TRBD1	TRBJ2-3	TRBV3-1/TRBV3-2	-	CASSQGTGSTDTQYF	TGTGCCAGCAGCCAGGGGACAGGAAGCACAGATACGCAGTATTTT
-	TRBJ1-4	TRBV5-1	-	CASSLGHPNEKLFF	TGCGCCAGCAGCTTGGGACACCCCAATGAAAAACTGTTTTTT
-	TRBJ2-7	TRBV14	-	CASSRLRGLKADSSYEQYF	TGTGCCAGCAGCCGCCTCAGGGGCCTCAAAGCGGATAGCTCCTACGAGCAGTACTTC
TRBD2	TRBJ2-2	TRBV6-6	-	CASSYSAGKKTGELFF	TGTGCCAGCAGTTACTCAGCGGGGAAAAAAACCGGGGAGCTGTTTTTT
-	TRBJ1-1	TRBV9	-	CASSVGGGTAEAFF	TGTGCCAGCAGCGTAGGGGGAGGGACGGCTGAAGCTTTCTTT
-	TRBJ2-5	TRBV11-3	-	CASSQEEQTRQETQYF	TGTGCCAGCAGCCAAGAAGAACAGACACGACAAGAGACCCAGTACTTC
-	TRBJ1-5	TRBV10-3	-	CAISGSASNQPQHF	TGTGCCATCAGTGGGTCAGCTAGCAATCAGCCCCAGCATTTT
-	TRBJ2-7	TRBV29-1	-	CSVEGGGYEQYF	TGCAGCGTTGAAGGTGGAGGGTACGAGCAGTACTTC
-	TRBJ2-3	TRBV6-5	-	CASSSGDGTDTQYF	TGTGCCAGCAGTTCAGGGGACGGCACAGATACGCAGTATTTT
-	TRBJ1-2	TRBV7-9	-	CASSFDSAGYTF	TGTGCCAGCAGCTTCGACAGTGCTGGCTACACCTTC
TRBD2	TRBJ2-7	TRBV2	-	CASTGLRSYEQYF	TGTGCCAGCACGGGACTACGCTCTTACGAGCAGTACTTC
TRBD2	TRBJ2-7	TRBV7-2	-	CASSLGGLAGVYEQYF	TGTGCCAGCAGCTTAGGGGGACTAGCGGGAGTCTACGAGCAGTACTTC
TRBD2	TRBJ2-1	TRBV10-2	many	CASMTSGRRGNEQFF	TGCGCCAGCATGACTAGCGGGAGGAGAGGTAATGAGCAGTTCTTC
TRBD1	TRBJ2-1	TRBV7-9	-	CASSLVGQGYNEQFF	TGTGCCAGCAGCTTAGTCGGACAGGGGTACAATGAGCAGTTCTTC
TRBD1	TRBJ1-3	TRBV19	once	CASSTQGARGNTIYF	TGTGCCAGTAGTACACAGGGGGCGCGTGGAAACACCATATATTTT
TRBD2	TRBJ2-3	TRBV7-2	-	CASSPGLARGRITDTQYF	TGTGCCAGCAGCCCGGGACTAGCCCGGGGCCGAATCACAGATACGCAGTATTTT
TRBD1	TRBJ2-2	TRBV5-1	-	CASSLAGGGTGELFF	TGCGCCAGCAGCTTGGCAGGGGGCGGCACCGGGGAGCTGTTTTTT
TRBD1	TRBJ1-5	TRBV24-1	once	CATGQGGNQPQHF	TGTGCCACCGGACAGGGAGGCAATCAGCCCCAGCATTTT